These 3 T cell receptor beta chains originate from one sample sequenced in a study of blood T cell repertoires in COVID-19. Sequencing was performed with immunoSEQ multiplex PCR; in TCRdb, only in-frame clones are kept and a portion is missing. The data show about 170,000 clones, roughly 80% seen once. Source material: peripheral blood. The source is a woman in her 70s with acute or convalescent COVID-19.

CDR3 amino acids: CASSSGHNEAFF. The CDR3 DNA is TGTGCCAGCAGTTCCGGACACAATGAAGCTTTCTTT. The rearrangement joins TRBV6-2 or TRBV6-3 to TRBJ1-1, with D possibly matching TRBD1 (5 bases). This CDR3 is 12 amino acids long. Trimming left V 4 bases short and J 7 bases short, with 10 bases between. Germline CDR1 and CDR2: MNHEY and SVGEGT.

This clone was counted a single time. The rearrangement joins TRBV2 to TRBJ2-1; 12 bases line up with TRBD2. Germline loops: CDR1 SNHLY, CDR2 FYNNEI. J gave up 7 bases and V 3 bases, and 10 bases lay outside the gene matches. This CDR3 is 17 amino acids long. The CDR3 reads CASSDPRLAGERNEQFF. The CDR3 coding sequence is TGTGCCAGCAGTGACCCCAGACTAGCGGGAGAGAGGAATGAGCAGTTCTTC.

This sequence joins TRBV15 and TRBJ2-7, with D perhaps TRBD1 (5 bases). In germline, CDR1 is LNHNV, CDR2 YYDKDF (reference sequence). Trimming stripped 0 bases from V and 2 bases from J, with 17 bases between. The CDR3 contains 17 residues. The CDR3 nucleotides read TGTGCCACCAGCAGAGATCAGTGGCAGGGAAACCCCTACGAGCAGTACTTC. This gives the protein CATSRDQWQGNPYEQYF.